Each of the 3 T cell receptor gamma chains below was sequenced from the same sample in a study of γδ T cells in repeated Plasmodium falciparum infection. TCRdb re-processed the multiplex PCR reads using CATT. The sample lists tens of thousands of gamma-chain clones, under 1.5% occurring once. Vgamma9/Vdelta2+ and Vdelta2-negative gammadelta T cells were flow-sorted from PBMC for bulk sequencing. The source material was gamma-delta T cells from blood. The receptors come from a pool of human donors (malaria-infected and uninfected, not separated).

The CDR3 region is CATWTAGSYKKLF. The CDR3 nucleotides are TGTGCCACCTGGACGGCGGGGAGTTATAAGAAACTCTTT. The chain carries TRGV3 and TRGJ1 or TRGJ2. No J gene is reported in TCRdb; it was inferred here by comparing the DNA with germline. The germline gives CDR1 VTNTFY, CDR2 YDVSTARD (reference sequence). The V gene end was trimmed by 6 bases and the J gene end by 6 bases; junction bases not matched to a gene: 11. The CDR3 is made up of 13 amino acids.

There are a few counts of this clone. TCRdb pairs this DNA with a much larger clone's protein that differs at residue 11, likely a read error; the protein shown was translated from the DNA. The chain couples TRGV9 to TRGJP. The J gene comes from matching the DNA to germline here; TCRdb lacks it. There are 17 residues in the CDR3. Germline CDR1 is GITISATS and CDR2 is ISYDGTV (reference sequence). The CDR3 sequence is CALWEDLFQLDKKIKVF. CDR3 coding DNA: TGTGCCTTGTGGGAGGACCTATTCCAGTTGGACAAAAAAATCAAGGTATTT.

This clone appeared many times. This likely traces to a read error, being one base from a far larger clone. Distinct nucleotide sequences in the sample also encode this CDR3. The J gene is TRGJP, the V gene TRGV9. The J gene, absent from TCRdb, was called here by matching the DNA to germline. Germline assignment: CDR1 GITISATS and CDR2 ISYDGTV (reference sequence). The CDR3 sequence is 17 residues long. Losses at the gene ends were 1 base for V and 7 bases for J; bases not matched to a gene: 7. The CDR3 sequence: CALWEVPTELGKKIKVF. Written as DNA, the CDR3 is TGTGCCTTGTGGGAGGTCCCGACCGAGTTGGGCAAAAAAATCAAGGTATTT.